Listed here are 11 T cell receptor beta chains from one sample, sequenced in a study of T cell responses to AZD1222 COVID-19 vaccine (dated by TCRdb to the early 2020s). Libraries came from the immunoSEQ multiplex PCR assay. TCRdb re-hosts the immuneACCESS table, in-frame sequences only. Its copies lack some clones; in the studies checked, an unresolved V gene accounts for under half of them, and the cause for the rest is not known. This sample lists under 150,000 clones; about 93% were detected once. The biggest ten clones account for approximately 5.4% of the sample. The time point label here, explained by the study, means: baseline before first vaccination. This sample comprised peripheral blood, obtained on day 0 of AZD1222 vaccination. These receptors originate from an adult in good health.

V and J are TRBV7-2 and TRBJ1-2; no clear D gene. There are 15 residues in the CDR3. Germline V gives CDR1 SGHTA, CDR2 FQGNSA. V was shortened by 5 bases and J by 4 bases, with 17 bases between the two germline ends. CDR3 residues: CASSPHVLEGYGYTF. The CDR3, as DNA: TGTGCCAGCAGCCCACATGTCTTGGAAGGCTATGGCTACACCTTC.

V gene TRBV2 combines with J gene TRBJ1-5; a possible D gene is TRBD1 (6 bases). The CDR3 totals 15 residues. The germline V gene has CDR1 SNHLY and CDR2 FYNNEI. Trimming shortened V by 6 bases and J by 1 base, and 13 bases separated the two germline ends. The CDR3 nucleotides are TGTGCCAGCAGGACCACAGGGATGAGCAATCAGCCCCAGCATTTT. This gives the protein CASRTTGMSNQPQHF.

J is TRBJ2-1 and V is TRBV18; 9 positions agree with TRBD1. CDR3 length: 17 residues. In germline, CDR1 is KGHSH, CDR2 LQKENI. J was trimmed by 4 bases and V by 4 bases; bases with no gene match: 11. The CDR3 DNA reads as TGTGCCAGCTCACTTAACGAATGGGACAGGGTATACAATGAGCAGTTCTTC. Protein sequence: CASSLNEWDRVYNEQFF.

The chain combines TRBV7-2 with TRBJ1-4; no reliable D call. V gave up 2 bases and J gave up 0 bases, with 7 bases separating them. The CDR3 is made up of 15 amino acids. In germline, CDR1 is SGHTA, CDR2 FQGNSA. DNA of the CDR3: TGTGCCAGCAGCTTATGGGCAGCAACTAATGAAAAACTGTTTTTT. Residues: CASSLWAATNEKLFF.

This clone turned up a few times. V is TRBV3-1 (or the pseudogene TRBV3-2) and J is TRBJ1-3; D is unclear. This CDR3 comprises 14 residues. The germline gives CDR1 LGHDT, CDR2 YNNKEL (reference sequence). Trimming left V 7 bases short and J 4 bases short, with 14 bases between. CDR3 coding DNA: TGTGCCAGCACCCTTCGGGCTGAAGGAAACACCATATATTTT. This gives the protein CASTLRAEGNTIYF.

The V gene is TRBV4-2, the J gene TRBJ2-2; tentatively, D is TRBD2 (5 bases). The CDR3 has 16 amino acids. The V and J ends lost 4 bases and 4 bases respectively, with 16 bases between them. The germline gives CDR1 LGHNA, CDR2 YNFKEQ. The CDR3, as DNA: TGTGCCAGCAGCCTTGATACCGGAGGCTTCACCGGGGAGCTGTTTTTT. As protein: CASSLDTGGFTGELFF.

The chain employs TRBV4-1 and TRBJ1-4; no clear D. CDR1 MGHRA and CDR2 YSYEKL come from the germline V gene. Deletions cut 4 bases from V and 8 bases from J, with 26 bases between. The CDR3 is made up of 18 amino acids. CDR3 coding DNA: TGCGCCAGCAGCCCATTACCTCACATTGGGCGCCAGCGGGAAAAACTGTTTTTT. This codes for CASSPLPHIGRQREKLFF.

The rearrangement links TRBV6-4 to TRBJ2-1; D remains unclear. V lost 7 bases and J 2 bases, leaving 18 bases between the germline ends. There are 16 residues in the CDR3. CDR1 and CDR2 from the germline V gene are MRHNA and SNTAGT. Here the CDR3 DNA reads TGTGCCAGCACCGAAAACCCCACAGCCCCCTACAATGAGCAGTTCTTC. Its translation is CASTENPTAPYNEQFF.

J is TRBJ1-2 and V is TRBV2, with 8 bases identical to TRBD1. The CDR3 consists of 12 residues. The germline V gene encodes CDR1 SNHLY and CDR2 FYNNEI. With 7 bases clipped from V and 6 bases from J, the junction kept 4 bases outside the gene matches. CDR3 coding DNA: TGTGCCAGCACAGGGGGCTCGGATGGCTACACCTTC. Translated: CASTGGSDGYTF.

The rearrangement links TRBV5-1 to TRBJ2-4; TRBD2 matches 8 bases. Per the germline V gene, CDR1 is SGHRS and CDR2 is YFSETQ. Trimming took 0 bases from V and 8 from J; bases not matched to a gene: 10. The CDR3 is 16 residues long. CDR3: CASSLEIAGPGDIQYF. The CDR3 region has the DNA TGCGCCAGCAGCTTGGAAATAGCGGGACCCGGGGACATTCAGTACTTC.

The chain employs TRBV10-3 and TRBJ1-5; D is possibly TRBD1 (5 bases). Germline CDR1 is ENHRY and CDR2 is SYGVKD. Trimming stripped 2 bases from V and 8 bases from J, with 13 bases between. This CDR3 region has 14 residues. DNA of the CDR3: TGTGCCATCAGTGAGCGGGGCGGTGAAAAGCCCCAGCATTTT. Its protein product is CAISERGGEKPQHF.